What follows are 32 T cell receptor beta chains derived from one specimen sequenced in a study of blood T cell repertoires in COVID-19. The repertoire was sequenced with immunoSEQ multiplex PCR; TCRdb's copy has only in-frame clones and lacks some. Of 200,000 to 250,000 clones listed, roughly 87% are singletons. Sequenced material: PBMCs or T cells enriched from blood (not recorded which). These receptors were taken from a man aged 30 to 45 who had recovered from COVID-19.

The V call is TRBV2, the J call TRBJ2-3; 7 bases fit TRBD2. The CDR3 length is 14 residues. With V trimmed by 4 bases and J by 5 bases, 6 bases remained unmatched. CDR1 and CDR2 (germline): SNHLY, FYNNEI. CDR3 protein: CASSVAGVQDTQYF. The CDR3 coding sequence is TGTGCCAGCAGTGTGGCGGGAGTGCAAGATACGCAGTATTTT.

The chain joins TRBV7-2 to TRBJ1-2; D unresolved. CDR3 length: 11 amino acids. V lost 6 bases and J 4 bases, leaving 6 bases between the germline ends. CDR1 is SGHTA, CDR2 FQGNSA, per germline. The CDR3 DNA follows: TGTGCCAGCAGGCGGTCCTATGGCTACACCTTC. This gives the protein CASRRSYGYTF.

J is TRBJ2-2 and V is TRBV30; no definite D call. V lost 5 bases and J 1 base, leaving 11 bases between the germline ends. This CDR3 is built from 14 residues. The germline CDR1 and CDR2 sequences are GTSNPN and SVGIG (reference sequence). The CDR3 loop is CAWQKTMNTGELFF. The DNA of the CDR3 is TGTGCCTGGCAAAAGACAATGAACACCGGGGAGCTGTTTTTT.

The chain recombines TRBV5-4 with TRBJ2-5; tentatively, D is TRBD1 (6 bases). The V and J ends lost 2 bases and 7 bases respectively, with 12 bases between them. This CDR3 region has 13 residues. Germline values: CDR1 SGHNT, CDR2 YYREEE (reference sequence). CDR3 region: CASSFEGVGTQYF. DNA for the CDR3: TGTGCCAGCAGCTTTGAGGGGGTTGGGACCCAGTACTTC.

This clone showed up just a few times. The CDR3 DNA reads TGTGCCAGTGGATACAGGGCTCGGAGCTCCTATAATTCACCCCTCCACTTT. This codes for CASGYRARSSYNSPLHF. V and J are TRBV19 and TRBJ1-6; perhaps TRBD1 as D (6 bases). There are 17 residues in the CDR3. Germline CDR1 and CDR2: LNHDA and SQIVND (reference sequence). V was cut by 8 bases and J by 0 bases, with 17 bases left in between. Together with reference TRBV19 and TRBJ1-6, the CDR3 gives the full variable domain: DGGITQSPKYLFRKEGQNVTLSCEQNLNHDAMYWYRQDPGQGLRLIYYSQIVNDFQKGDIAEGYSVSREKKESFPLTVTSAQKNPTAFYLCASGYRARSSYNSPLHFGNGTRLTVT.

V usage is TRBV19 and J usage is TRBJ2-7; 8 bases are a match to TRBD1. Unmatched junction bases numbered 8, after V lost 4 bases and J lost 0 bases. Germline V CDR1 and CDR2: LNHDA, SQIVND (reference sequence). The CDR3 spans 16 residues. This chain's CDR3 is CASSSSSDRASYEQYF. The CDR3 nucleotides are TGTGCCAGTAGTAGCAGTTCGGACAGGGCCTCCTACGAGCAGTACTTC.

This clone came up once. The chain carries TRBV5-1 and TRBJ2-3; 8 bases are shared with TRBD1. Germline V CDR1 and CDR2: SGHRS, YFSETQ. CDR3 size: 15 residues. Trimming cost V 4 bases and J 6 bases; bases outside gene matches: 10. CDR3 DNA: TGCGCCAGCAGCGAGACAGGGGTGGGGTGGGATACGCAGTATTTT. Amino acid sequence: CASSETGVGWDTQYF.

The chain links TRBV18 to TRBJ2-3; 13 bases match TRBD2. V shed 3 bases, J shed 9 bases, and the junction held 18 bases outside the gene matches. This CDR3 contains 19 residues. The germline V gene has CDR1 KGHSH and CDR2 LQKENI. CDR3 sequence: CASSPPNPRRLAGGETQYF. DNA for the CDR3: TGTGCCAGCTCACCCCCAAATCCCCGACGACTAGCGGGAGGTGAAACGCAGTATTTT.

Comments on this clone: A junction boundary mismatches the germline segment, possibly from a read error. The CDR3 bases are TGTGCCAGCAGTTTATCACAGGGTAGCACTCAGCCCCAGCATTTT. This sequence encodes CASSLSQGSTQPQHF. The chain recombines TRBV28 with TRBJ1-5, with D perhaps TRBD1 (6 bases). Germline V gene lookup returns CDR1 MDHEN and CDR2 SYDVKM. The CDR3 spans 15 residues.

CDR3 coding DNA: TGTGCCAGCAGTTTAGGGGGAGGTGTTGATGAAAAACTGTTTTTT. Its protein is CASSLGGGVDEKLFF. The rearrangement links TRBV27 to TRBJ1-4, with D tentatively TRBD1 (5 bases). The V end was cut by 2 bases, the J end by 6 bases, with 13 bases between. The length of the CDR3 is 15 residues. Germline-derived CDR1 and CDR2 are MNHEY and SMNVEV (reference sequence).

The rearrangement joins TRBV19 to TRBJ1-6; the D gene is possibly TRBD1 (5 bases). The V gene lost 7 bases and the J gene lost 10 bases, with 20 bases spanning the gap. CDR1 LNHDA and CDR2 SQIVND come from the germline V gene (reference sequence). This CDR3 has 15 residues. The CDR3 protein is CASNPRAGQASPLHF. CDR3 nucleotide sequence: TGTGCCAGTAACCCCCGGGCAGGGCAGGCATCACCCCTCCACTTT.

The rearrangement uses TRBV5-1 and TRBJ2-3, with 14 bases lining up with TRBD2. Germline assignment: CDR1 SGHRS and CDR2 YFSETQ. The CDR3 runs to 18 residues. With 4 bases clipped from V and 6 bases from J, the junction kept 13 bases outside the gene matches. The CDR3 sequence is CASSTGLAGGLGADTQYF. The CDR3 DNA reads TGCGCCAGCAGCACAGGACTAGCGGGAGGCCTCGGAGCCGATACGCAGTATTTT.

The V gene is TRBV19, the J gene TRBJ1-1; 9 bases align to TRBD1. The V gene's germline CDR1 is LNHDA and CDR2 SQIVND (reference sequence). The CDR3 is 15 residues long. V lost 7 bases and J lost 2; bases outside the gene matches: 8. The CDR3 DNA follows: TGTGCCAGTATTTGGACAGGGGTTGGTAACACTGAAGCTTTCTTT. It is translated as CASIWTGVGNTEAFF. The full variable domain, its missing parts supplied by reference TRBV19 and TRBJ1-1, is DGGITQSPKYLFRKEGQNVTLSCEQNLNHDAMYWYRQDPGQGLRLIYYSQIVNDFQKGDIAEGYSVSREKKESFPLTVTSAQKNPTAFYLCASIWTGVGNTEAFFGQGTRLTVV.

The chain joins TRBV19 to TRBJ1-4, with 10 positions matching TRBD1. V lost 5 bases and J lost 7; bases outside the gene matches: 10. This CDR3 comprises 16 residues. Germline values: CDR1 LNHDA, CDR2 SQIVND (reference sequence). The CDR3 bases are TGTGCCAGTAGTGGACCGGACAGGGGGGTTTTTGAAAAACTGTTTTTT. Translated: CASSGPDRGVFEKLFF.

In this sample, this clone turned up once. The chain combines TRBV7-9 with TRBJ2-7; D gene ambiguous. The CDR3 length is 12 residues. Trimming left V 3 bases short and J 4 bases short, with 7 bases between. The germline gives CDR1 SEHNR, CDR2 FQNEAQ (reference sequence). The DNA for the CDR3 is TGTGCCAGCAGCTTCGACGGGTACGAGCAGTACTTC. Translation: CASSFDGYEQYF.

This rearrangement joins TRBV10-1 to TRBJ1-1; TRBD1 matches at 8 bases. V lost 8 bases, J lost 8 bases, and 1 base stayed unmatched. The CDR3 sequence is 10 residues long. Germline values: CDR1 WNHNN, CDR2 SYGVQD (reference sequence). CDR3 in DNA: TGCGCCAGCCGGGACAGGGAAGCTTTCTTT. It translates to CASRDREAFF.

The genes are TRBV10-1 and TRBJ2-7, with 7 positions matching TRBD2. Trimming took 6 bases from V and 2 from J; bases not matched to a gene: 7. The CDR3 contains 14 residues. CDR1 is WNHNN, CDR2 SYGVQD, per germline (reference sequence). The CDR3 nucleotides are TGCGCCAGCAGCAGCGGGACCAACCCCTACGAGCAGTACTTC. It specifies CASSSGTNPYEQYF.

V is TRBV6-5 and J is TRBJ1-3, with 9 bases fitting TRBD1. This CDR3 comprises 15 residues. V lost 11 bases to trimming and J lost 0 bases; unmatched junction nucleotides: 8. Germline V gives CDR1 MNHEY, CDR2 SVGAGI. The CDR3 bases are TGTGCCGGGAGGGACAGGGCGAGCTCTGGAAACACCATATATTTT. Its protein product is CAGRDRASSGNTIYF.

This clone was seen a single time. The chain employs TRBV5-4 and TRBJ2-5; D is possibly TRBD2 (6 bases). V was cut by 2 bases and J by 4 bases, with 9 bases left in between. This CDR3 is built from 13 residues. Germline values: CDR1 SGHNT, CDR2 YYREEE (reference sequence). The CDR3 here is CASSFRAGETQYF. The CDR3 DNA sequence: TGTGCCAGCAGCTTTAGAGCGGGAGAGACCCAGTACTTC.

The rearrangement links TRBV3-1 (or the pseudogene TRBV3-2) to TRBJ2-1; no firm D call. V was trimmed by 3 bases and J by 5 bases, leaving 23 bases between them. This CDR3 spans 18 amino acids. Germline V gene sequence: CDR1 LGHDT, CDR2 YNNKEL (reference sequence). The CDR3 here is CASSHTPSTDPEDNEQFF. The CDR3 nucleotides are TGTGCCAGCAGCCACACCCCCTCGACCGATCCTGAGGACAATGAGCAGTTCTTC.

The rearrangement links TRBV18 to TRBJ2-1; TRBD2 aligns across 13 bases. V trimming: 3 bases; J trimming: 0 bases; junction bases outside the gene matches: 8. Germline V CDR1 and CDR2: KGHSH, LQKENI. This CDR3 comprises 19 residues. The CDR3 reads CASSPNTGLAGISYNEQFF. CDR3 DNA: TGTGCCAGCTCACCGAATACGGGACTAGCGGGGATCTCCTACAATGAGCAGTTCTTC. The full variable domain, completed using reference TRBV18 and TRBJ2-1, is NAGVMQNPRHLVRRRGQEARLRCSPMKGHSHVYWYRQLPEEGLKFMVYLQKENIIDESGMPKERFSAEFPKEGPSILRIQQVVRGDSAAYFCASSPNTGLAGISYNEQFFGPGTRLTVL.

This clone was picked up one time. V and J are TRBV4-1 and TRBJ1-2; D not resolved. The germline gives CDR1 MGHRA, CDR2 YSYEKL. The CDR3 runs 14 residues. V was trimmed by 1 base and J by 4 bases, leaving 10 bases between them. The CDR3 nucleotides are TGCGCCAGCAGCCAAGTTATTCGCGGCTATGGCTACACCTTC. Its protein product is CASSQVIRGYGYTF.

V usage is TRBV5-4 and J usage is TRBJ2-5, with 9 bases that match TRBD2. V trimming: 0 bases; J trimming: 5 bases; junction bases outside the gene matches: 5. The CDR3 runs to 15 residues. Germline-derived CDR1 and CDR2 are SGHNT and YYREEE (reference sequence). CDR3 in DNA: TGTGCCAGCAGCTTGGTCGCGGGGGGGCCCGAGACCCAGTACTTC. Protein product: CASSLVAGGPETQYF. Full variable domain (outside the CDR3, taken from reference TRBV5-4 and TRBJ2-5): ETGVTQSPTHLIKTRGQQVTLRCSSQSGHNTVSWYQQALGQGPQFIFQYYREEENGRGNFPPRFSGLQFPNYSSELNVNALELDDSALYLCASSLVAGGPETQYFGPGTRLLVL.

A single count supports this clone. CDR3 DNA: TGTGCCAGCAGAAAGGGGGATACCGGGGAGCTGTTTTTT. This codes for CASRKGDTGELFF. V gene TRBV25-1 combines with J gene TRBJ2-2, with D tentatively TRBD1 (6 bases). The CDR3 sequence is 13 residues long. Germline V gene lookup returns CDR1 MGHDK and CDR2 SYGVNS. Trimming shortened V by 6 bases and J by 5 bases, and 10 bases separated the two germline ends.

The chain combines TRBV19 with TRBJ1-4; 9 bases agree with TRBD1. From germline, CDR1 is LNHDA and CDR2 SQIVND (reference sequence). V shed 4 bases, J shed 5 bases, and the junction held 5 bases outside the gene matches. The CDR3 covers 15 residues. CDR3 region: CASSTSGTGNEKLFF. Written as DNA, the CDR3 is TGTGCCAGTAGTACTTCCGGGACAGGGAATGAAAAACTGTTTTTT.

The J gene is TRBJ2-1, the V gene TRBV7-2, with D possibly TRBD2 on 6 matching bases. The CDR3 totals 14 residues. With 0 bases removed from V and 8 bases from J, the gap between germline ends came to 11 bases. Germline CDR1 is SGHTA and CDR2 is FQGNSA. The CDR3 bases are TGTGCCAGCAGCTTAGCGCGGGGCCGGGATGAGCAGTTCTTC. This codes for CASSLARGRDEQFF.

The V and J genes are TRBV19 and TRBJ1-2, with 9 bases matching TRBD1. The CDR3 has 15 amino acids. Germline V gene data show CDR1 as LNHDA and CDR2 as SQIVND (reference sequence). The ends lost 6 bases at V and 2 bases at J; junction bases unmatched: 7. The chain's CDR3 is CASRTTGGTNYGYTF. The CDR3, as DNA: TGTGCCAGTAGGACGACAGGGGGTACCAACTATGGCTACACCTTC.

This chain joins TRBV6-5 and TRBJ2-1; 12 bases fit TRBD2. V lost 7 bases and J lost 6; bases outside the gene matches: 7. CDR1 and CDR2 from the germline V gene are MNHEY and SVGAGI. This CDR3 is built from 15 residues. The CDR3 sequence is CASNAPGLAGNEQFF. The CDR3 DNA follows: TGTGCCAGCAACGCCCCGGGACTAGCGGGCAATGAGCAGTTCTTC.

The genes are TRBV5-1 and TRBJ1-2; TRBD1 matches 8 bases. The CDR3 loop spans 14 amino acids. The V and J ends lost 2 bases and 8 bases, in that order; junction bases with no gene match: 8. Germline CDR1 is SGHRS and CDR2 is YFSETQ. DNA for the CDR3: TGCGCCAGCAGCTTACTCGGACAGGGAGACGGCTACACCTTC. This gives the protein CASSLLGQGDGYTF. Combining the CDR3 with reference TRBV5-1 and TRBJ1-2 gives the whole variable domain KAGVTQTPRYLIKTRGQQVTLSCSPISGHRSVSWYQQTPGQGLQFLFEYFSETQRNKGNFPGRFSGRQFSNSRSEMNVSTLELGDSALYLCASSLLGQGDGYTFGSGTRLTVV.

The chain has TRBV19 and TRBJ2-2; 10 bases are shared with TRBD2. This CDR3 comprises 19 residues. V lost 0 bases to trimming and J lost 2 bases; unmatched junction nucleotides: 9. CDR1 and CDR2 (germline): LNHDA, SQIVND (reference sequence). The CDR3 sequence is CASSIDGSAGGPNTGELFF. The CDR3, as DNA: TGTGCCAGTAGTATAGATGGCTCAGCGGGGGGGCCTAACACCGGGGAGCTGTTTTTT.

The gene calls are TRBV6-1 and TRBJ2-6; TRBD2 aligns across 10 bases. Germline values: CDR1 MNHNS, CDR2 SASEGT. This CDR3 contains 19 residues. V trimming: 4 bases; J trimming: 3 bases; junction bases outside the gene matches: 12. The CDR3 DNA follows: TGTGCCAGCAGTGTGTCGGGACTAGCGCAGAAGTTTGGGGCCAACGTCCTGACTTTC. This translates into CASSVSGLAQKFGANVLTF.

The gene calls are TRBV7-9 and TRBJ1-6; 7 bases are shared with TRBD1. CDR1 SEHNR and CDR2 FQNEAQ come from the germline V gene (reference sequence). The length of the CDR3 is 19 residues. V lost 1 base, J lost 0 bases, and 9 bases stayed unmatched. CDR3 nucleotide sequence: TGTGCCAGCAGCTTAGGGCAAACAGGGGTGGGCTCCTATAATTCACCCCTCCACTTT. Translation gives CASSLGQTGVGSYNSPLHF.